This record looks at one T cell receptor beta chain sequence and its context. Its antigen has not been determined. Per-nucleotide qualities are absent, and no much larger clonotype sits a single base away. From the germline V gene (reference sequence), CDR1 is MNHNY and CDR2 is SVGAGI. V is pared back by 7 bases and J by 0 bases, with 11 bases lying between the germline termini. Its CDR3 holds 14 amino acids, cysteine through phenylalanine. CDR3 DNA only is kept here, 42 bases in frame from base 1. The immunoSEQ hsTCRB v3.0 assay was used at survey level resolution for TRB variable region sequencing. The target sequencing depth for TRB was roughly 40,000-50,000 T-cell genomes per sample. TRB libraries were pooled and sequenced on an Illumina MiSeq using a v3 150-cycle kit. The study's own analysis went as follows. Repertoire analysis was performed in R inside a reproducible Nextflow workflow that covered QC, data transformation and analysis. LymphoSeq2, an R package for AIRR-Seq data exploration, was used to implement custom analyses. A handful of samples yielding fewer than 5000 total TRB sequences were excluded, leaving approximately 200 analyzed HIV repertoires. Among the roughly 190 retained HIV repertoires, some 60 were collected before ART initiation and about 130 were collected after ART initiation. Repertoires were downsampled to 5000 TRB nucleotide sequences, with summary statistics averaged over 100 downsampling iterations. TRB sequences were retained for analysis only if CDR3 regions of at least seven amino acids were present. Diversity was measured with a Shannon entropy-derived clonality score and the Gini coefficient. In the repertoire networks, any two of the top 5000 CDR3 amino acid sequences were connected whenever the two sequences differed by an edit distance of one. For TRB CDR3 amino acid sequences, antigen specificity groups and MHC restriction were predicted with GLIPH2. To flag known associations with CMV, EBV, HIV or tissue antigens, CDR3 amino acid sequences were compared against VDJdb and McPAS-TCR. Pre-ART, post-ART and control groups were compared with Wilcoxon signed-rank tests and Holm-Bonferroni correction. TCRdb retrieved this table from immuneACCESS and kept in-frame rearrangements only. Not all clones are present; in checked studies, unresolved V genes account for under half, and no reason is known for the remainder. V, J and clone size are those of that table, while D and trimming were read from the DNA. In this sample the table shows 25,000 to 30,000 clones, approximately 92% of which occur a single time. Approximately 4.3% of the sample rests with the top ten.

This sample is part of a study of long-term antiretroviral therapy in people with HIV (dated by TCRdb to 2022 to 2024). Regarding the research as a whole: The earliest samples were collected about a decade before the 2015 WHO recommendation for immediate ART, when ART was typically delayed until CD4 counts fell. A retrospective serial study tested whether ART initiation and durable HIV suppression were associated with changes in peripheral blood TRB repertoire composition and diversity. From fewer than 35 adults with confirmed HIV infection, the cohort provided 192 cryopreserved PBMC samples, gathered serially across a mean of around six years (range 1-12). About 35% of the 30 participants with HIV were female. No cross-contamination during QIAcube processing was shown when test extractions of a monoclonal T-cell line were performed alongside fewer than 40 polyclonal samples. Study-wide conclusions, independent of this receptor: ART initiation was associated with a significant increase in TRB diversity, but diversity stayed significantly below transplant donor controls even after long-term ART. The samples span the years 2004 to 2017, and the ART regimens used at that time may not be as effective as current regimens. No data were available on ART adherence, viral resistance or therapy changes, limiting inferences about post-ART repertoire changes. Limited PBMC availability meant only the TCR beta chain was sequenced, without alpha chain pairing. The repertoire was dominated across all time points by expanded TRB clones identified before ART initiation, although this dominance was seen to fluctuate and to decrease in many PLHIV after ART. Because pre-ART samples had limited cell numbers, profiling was done on unsorted PBMC rather than on sorted CD4+ and CD8+ T cells. Compared with controls, HIV repertoires had narrower CDR3 length ranges, and the network structure pointed to an antigen-experienced repertoire that shifted only slightly toward naive after ART.

To be included, a participant needed at least one PBMC sample from before ART initiation plus at least two post-ART samples. Treatment was received in the United States of America by all participants with HIV. Before DNA extraction, cryopreserved samples of about 0.9-11 million PBMC were thawed and then washed. At the time of the earliest PBMC sample for each participant with HIV, ages ranged from roughly 20 to 54 years. PBMC samples from each participant spanned 1-4 timepoints before ART initiation and 2-8 timepoints after ART initiation, with a median of 7 samples. Serial HIV viral load, CD4+ T-cell count, ART history and demographic data were obtained for every participant. Using a Qiagen kit on a QIAcube, genomic DNA was extracted from unsorted PBMC, with samples processed in batches of 12.

Sequences were derived from unsorted PBMCs, sampled about 5.3 years after starting antiretroviral therapy. The rearrangement combines TRBV6-6 with TRBJ2-3, with an unclear D gene assignment. The source is a woman in her 40s with HIV. The CDR3 region has the sequence CASTRRVSTDTQYF. The nucleotide sequence reads as follows: TGTGCCAGCACCCGCCGGGTTAGCACAGATACGCAGTATTTT.